This T cell receptor (beta chain) is from a study of CD8+ T cells in alopecia areata. General observations from the study: Alopecia totalis/universalis scalp especially showed more expanded CD8+ clones than normal scalp. Resident alphabeta T-cell populations of normal skin are likewise subject to sequencing in scalp samples.

This CDR3 is 17 amino acids long. Germline V gene data show CDR1 as SQVTM and CDR2 as ANQGSEA. Losses at the gene ends were 6 bases for V and 2 bases for J; bases not matched to a gene: 13. A FACSAria was used to sort CD4+ and CD8+ T cells. These cells came from PBMCs. It was cDNA, reverse transcribed from extracted RNA, that served as the sequencing template. The protocol was immunoSEQ multiplex PCR, while the TCRdb copy is restricted to in-frame clones and leaves out a portion. The sample lists 150,000 to 200,000 clones; approximately 56% were seen once. For this clone: The target antigen is unknown.

The material was CD4+ T cells sorted from blood, obtained at week 0. The chain joins TRBV29-1 to TRBJ2-7; 13 bases fit TRBD2. The TCR sequence derives from a human donor with alopecia areata. This CDR3 reads CSVVGATSGGDAYEQYF. The CDR3, as DNA: TGCAGCGTCGTTGGAGCTACTAGCGGGGGGGATGCCTACGAGCAGTACTTC.